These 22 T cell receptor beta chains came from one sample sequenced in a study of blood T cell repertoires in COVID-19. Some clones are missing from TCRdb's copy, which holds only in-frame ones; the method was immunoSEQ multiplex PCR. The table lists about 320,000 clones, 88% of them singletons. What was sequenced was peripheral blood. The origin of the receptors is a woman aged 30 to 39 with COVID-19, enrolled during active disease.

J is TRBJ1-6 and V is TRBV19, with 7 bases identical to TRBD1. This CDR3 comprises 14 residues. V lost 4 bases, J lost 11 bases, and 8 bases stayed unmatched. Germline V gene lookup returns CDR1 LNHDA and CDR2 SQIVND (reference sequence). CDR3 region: CASSRPIDRAPLHF. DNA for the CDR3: TGTGCCAGTAGTAGACCCATTGACAGGGCACCCCTCCACTTT.

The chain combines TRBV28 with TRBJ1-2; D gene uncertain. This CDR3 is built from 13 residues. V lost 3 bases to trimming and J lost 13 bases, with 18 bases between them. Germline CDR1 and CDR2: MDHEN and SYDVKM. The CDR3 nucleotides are TGTGCCAGCAGTTTCTCCGGCGCGGCTCCCCCCACCTTC. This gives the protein CASSFSGAAPPTF.

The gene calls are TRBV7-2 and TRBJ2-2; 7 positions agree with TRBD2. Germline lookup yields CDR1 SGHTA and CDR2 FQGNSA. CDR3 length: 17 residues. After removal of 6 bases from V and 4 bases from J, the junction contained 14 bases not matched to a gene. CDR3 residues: CASRTPLGGVGTGELFF. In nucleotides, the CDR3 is TGTGCCAGCAGGACGCCCCTGGGAGGGGTGGGCACCGGGGAGCTGTTTTTT.

CDR3 bases: TGTGCCAGCAGCCCAGGGGTCGGTCGGGTACCTGAAAAACTGTTTTTT. Its translation is CASSPGVGRVPEKLFF. This chain links TRBV9 with TRBJ1-4, with D possibly being TRBD1 (6 bases). Germline CDR1 reads SGDLS; CDR2 reads YYNGEE. Deletions cut 4 bases from V and 7 bases from J, with 20 bases between. The CDR3 consists of 16 residues. Based on the CDR3 plus reference TRBV9 and TRBJ1-4, the full variable domain is DSGVTQTPKHLITATGQRVTLRCSPRSGDLSVYWYQQSLDQGLQFLIQYYNGEERAKGNILERFSAQQFPDLHSELNLSSLELGDSALYFCASSPGVGRVPEKLFFGSGTQLSVL.

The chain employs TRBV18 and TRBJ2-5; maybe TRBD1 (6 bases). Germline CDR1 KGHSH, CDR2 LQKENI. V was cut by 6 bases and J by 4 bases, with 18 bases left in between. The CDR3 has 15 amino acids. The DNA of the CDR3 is TGTGCCAGCTCGCCTCGGACAGTTACTCGAGAGACCCAGTACTTC. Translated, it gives CASSPRTVTRETQYF.

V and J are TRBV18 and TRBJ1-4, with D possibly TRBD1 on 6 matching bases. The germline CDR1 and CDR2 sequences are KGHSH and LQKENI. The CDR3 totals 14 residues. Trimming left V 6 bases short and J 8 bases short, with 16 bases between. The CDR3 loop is CASSSDSLVEKLFF. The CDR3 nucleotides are TGTGCCAGCTCTTCGGACAGTCTGGTGGAAAAACTGTTTTTT.

The CDR3 is CASSSVLTGQETQYF. DNA of the CDR3: TGTGCCAGCAGTAGTGTGTTGACGGGACAAGAGACCCAGTACTTC. The J gene is TRBJ2-5, the V gene TRBV6-5; a weak D match, TRBD2 (5 bases). V shed 5 bases and J shed 2 bases, with 15 bases lying between them. The CDR3 has 15 residues. Germline V gives CDR1 MNHEY, CDR2 SVGAGI.

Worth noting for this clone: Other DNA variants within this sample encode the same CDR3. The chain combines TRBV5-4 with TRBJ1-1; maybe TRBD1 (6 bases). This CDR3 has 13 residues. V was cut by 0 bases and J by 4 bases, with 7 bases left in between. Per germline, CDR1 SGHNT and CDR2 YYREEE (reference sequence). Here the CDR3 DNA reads TGTGCCAGCAGCTTGGGAGGGGGCACTGAAGCTTTCTTT. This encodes CASSLGGGTEAFF.

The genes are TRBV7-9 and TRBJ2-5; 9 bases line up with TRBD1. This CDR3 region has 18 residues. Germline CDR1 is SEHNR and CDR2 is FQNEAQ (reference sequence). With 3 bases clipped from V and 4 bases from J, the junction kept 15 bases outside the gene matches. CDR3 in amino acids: CASSFRMLGQGKVETQYF. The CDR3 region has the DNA TGTGCCAGCAGCTTTCGCATGCTAGGACAGGGGAAAGTAGAGACCCAGTACTTC.

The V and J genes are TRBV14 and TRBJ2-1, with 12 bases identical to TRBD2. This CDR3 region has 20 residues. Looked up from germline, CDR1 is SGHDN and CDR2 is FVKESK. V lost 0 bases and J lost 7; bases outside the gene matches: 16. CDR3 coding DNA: TGTGCCAGCAGCCAAGATAGGGCCAATGTACTAGCGGGGGGCTCAAATGAGCAGTTCTTC. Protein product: CASSQDRANVLAGGSNEQFF. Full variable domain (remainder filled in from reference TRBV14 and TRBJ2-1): EAGVTQFPSHSVIEKGQTVTLRCDPISGHDNLYWYRRVMGKEIKFLLHFVKESKQDESGMPNNRFLAERTGGTYSTLKVQPAELEDSGVYFCASSQDRANVLAGGSNEQFFGPGTRLTVL.

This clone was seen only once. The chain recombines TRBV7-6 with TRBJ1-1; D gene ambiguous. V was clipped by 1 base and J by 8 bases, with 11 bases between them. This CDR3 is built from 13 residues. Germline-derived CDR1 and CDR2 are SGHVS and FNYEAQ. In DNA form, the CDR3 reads TGTGCCAGCAGCTTAGTTGGAGACGGGGAAGCTTTCTTT. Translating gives CASSLVGDGEAFF.

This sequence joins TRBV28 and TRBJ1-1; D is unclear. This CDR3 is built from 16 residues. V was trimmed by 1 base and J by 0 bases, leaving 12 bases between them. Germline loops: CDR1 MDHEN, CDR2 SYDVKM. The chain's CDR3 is CASSLLEELMNTEAFF. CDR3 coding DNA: TGTGCCAGCAGTTTATTAGAAGAGCTTATGAACACTGAAGCTTTCTTT.

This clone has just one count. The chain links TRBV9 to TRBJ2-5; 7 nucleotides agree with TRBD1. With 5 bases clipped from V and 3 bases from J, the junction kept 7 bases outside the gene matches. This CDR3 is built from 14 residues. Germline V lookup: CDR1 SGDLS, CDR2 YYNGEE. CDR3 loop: CASSFTGTEETQYF. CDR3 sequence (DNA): TGTGCCAGCAGTTTTACCGGGACAGAAGAGACCCAGTACTTC. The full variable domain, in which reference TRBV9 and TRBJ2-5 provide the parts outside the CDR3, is DSGVTQTPKHLITATGQRVTLRCSPRSGDLSVYWYQQSLDQGLQFLIQYYNGEERAKGNILERFSAQQFPDLHSELNLSSLELGDSALYFCASSFTGTEETQYFGPGTRLLVL.

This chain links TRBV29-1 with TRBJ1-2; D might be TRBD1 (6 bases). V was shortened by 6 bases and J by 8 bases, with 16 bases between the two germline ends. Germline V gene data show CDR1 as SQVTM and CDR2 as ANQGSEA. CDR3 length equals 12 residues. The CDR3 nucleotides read TGCAGCGTAGCAGCCTCTGGGGGCGGCTACACCTTC. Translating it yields CSVAASGGGYTF.

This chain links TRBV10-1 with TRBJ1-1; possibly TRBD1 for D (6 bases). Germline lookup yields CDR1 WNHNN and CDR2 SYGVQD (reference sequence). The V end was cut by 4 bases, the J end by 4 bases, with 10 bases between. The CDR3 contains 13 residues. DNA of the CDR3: TGCGCCAGCAGTGCAGGGGCGAGCACTGAAGCTTTCTTT. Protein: CASSAGASTEAFF.

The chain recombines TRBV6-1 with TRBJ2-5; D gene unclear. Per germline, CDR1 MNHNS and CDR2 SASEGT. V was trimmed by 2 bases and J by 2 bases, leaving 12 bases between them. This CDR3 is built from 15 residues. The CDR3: CASSELHAAQETQYF. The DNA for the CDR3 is TGTGCCAGCAGTGAACTACACGCGGCACAAGAGACCCAGTACTTC.

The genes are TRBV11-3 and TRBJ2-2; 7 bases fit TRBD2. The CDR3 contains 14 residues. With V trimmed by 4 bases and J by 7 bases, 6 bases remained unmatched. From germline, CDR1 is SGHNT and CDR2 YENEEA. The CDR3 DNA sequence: TGTGCCAGCAGCTCCGGCCAGCGGGACGGGGAGCTGTTTTTT. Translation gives CASSSGQRDGELFF. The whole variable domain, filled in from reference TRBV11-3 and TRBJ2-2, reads EAGVVQSPRYKIIEKKQPVAFWCNPISGHNTLYWYLQNLGQGPELLIRYENEEAVDDSQLPKDRFSAERLKGVDSTLKIQPAELGDSAVYLCASSSGQRDGELFFGEGSRLTVL.

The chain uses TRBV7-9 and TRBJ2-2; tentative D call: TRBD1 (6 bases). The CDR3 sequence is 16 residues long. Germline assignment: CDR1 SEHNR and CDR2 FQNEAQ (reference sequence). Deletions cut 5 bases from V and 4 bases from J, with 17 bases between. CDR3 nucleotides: TGTGCCAGCAGCCCAAAAGACAGGCTTGTCACCGGGGAGCTGTTTTTT. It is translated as CASSPKDRLVTGELFF.

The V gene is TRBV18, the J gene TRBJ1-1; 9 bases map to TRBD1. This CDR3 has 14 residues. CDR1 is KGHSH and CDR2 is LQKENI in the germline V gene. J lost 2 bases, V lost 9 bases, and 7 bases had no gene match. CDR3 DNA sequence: TGTGCCAGTTCAGGGACAGGGAGCAACACTGAAGCTTTCTTT. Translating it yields CASSGTGSNTEAFF.

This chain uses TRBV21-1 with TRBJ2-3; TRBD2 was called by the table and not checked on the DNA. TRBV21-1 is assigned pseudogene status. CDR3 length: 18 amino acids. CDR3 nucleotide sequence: TGTGCCAGCAGCACCCCCCCATGCGGAGCCACCCTCGGCTATACGCAGTATTTT. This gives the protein CASSTPPCGATLGYTQYF.

The CDR3 sequence is CATSRGEGGNTIYF. The CDR3 region has the DNA TGTGCCACCAGCAGAGGGGAGGGTGGAAACACCATATATTTT. The gene calls are TRBV15 and TRBJ1-3; D gene uncertain. Trimming took 1 base from V and 3 from J, leaving 7 bases between them. Germline values: CDR1 LNHNV, CDR2 YYDKDF (reference sequence). The CDR3 is made up of 14 amino acids.

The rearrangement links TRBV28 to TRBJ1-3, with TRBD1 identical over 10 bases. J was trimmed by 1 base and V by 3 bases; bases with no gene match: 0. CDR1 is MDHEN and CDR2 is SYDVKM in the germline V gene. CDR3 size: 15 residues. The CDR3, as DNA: TGTGCCAGCAGTTTGGACAGGGGGTCTGGAAACACCATATATTTT. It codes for CASSLDRGSGNTIYF.